A single sample is the source of the 22 T cell receptor beta chains below, sequenced in a study of graft-versus-host responses after intestinal transplantation. Sequenced by immunoSEQ multiplex PCR; TCRdb stores in-frame clones only, minus some. The sample yields tens of thousands of clones, nearly 95% seen once. The antigens these receptors bind are not known. The material was unstimulated CD8+ T cells sorted from spleen or lymph node cells, obtained before transplant. These receptors originate from a human donor who was the organ donor for an intestinal transplant.

V usage is TRBV9 and J usage is TRBJ1-1; D call uncertain. CDR3 length: 13 amino acids. From germline, CDR1 is SGDLS and CDR2 YYNGEE. V lost 4 bases, J lost 1 base, and 8 bases lay in between. The DNA for the CDR3 is TGTGCCAGCAGCTTCCGGGAGAACACTGAAGCTTTCTTT. Amino acids: CASSFRENTEAFF.

This clone occurred a few times. This chain joins TRBV4-3 and TRBJ2-3; 7 nucleotides match TRBD2. Germline V gene sequence: CDR1 LGHNA, CDR2 YSLEER. The CDR3 runs to 15 residues. Germline trimming cut 4 bases from V and 3 bases from J; bases unmatched to any gene: 7. This CDR3 reads CASSRTRLGTDTQYF. In DNA, the CDR3 is TGCGCCAGCAGCCGGACTAGATTAGGGACAGATACGCAGTATTTT.

The chain recombines TRBV7-2 with TRBJ1-2; D might be TRBD1 (5 bases). Deletions cut 1 base from V and 2 bases from J, with 8 bases between. The germline CDR1 and CDR2 sequences are SGHTA and FQGNSA. This CDR3 region has 14 residues. The DNA of the CDR3 is TGTGCCAGCAGCTTAGGGGGCGGGAACTATGGCTACACCTTC. Encoded protein: CASSLGGGNYGYTF.

The rearrangement uses TRBV6-5 and TRBJ2-3, with TRBD2 matching over 7 bases. V was pared by 0 bases and J by 0 bases, with 0 bases of the junction left unmatched. Germline V gives CDR1 MNHEY, CDR2 SVGAGI. The CDR3 spans 15 residues. For the CDR3, the DNA is TGTGCCAGCAGTTACTCCGGGGGGAGCACAGATACGCAGTATTTT. Translated, it gives CASSYSGGSTDTQYF.

V gene TRBV11-2 combines with J gene TRBJ2-7; D uncertain. The CDR3 contains 16 residues. V was cut by 0 bases and J by 2 bases, with 14 bases left in between. Germline values: CDR1 SGHAT, CDR2 FQNNGV. The CDR3 loop is CASSLDPETATYEQYF. DNA for the CDR3: TGTGCCAGCAGCTTAGATCCCGAGACGGCTACCTACGAGCAGTACTTC.

The chain has TRBV11-3 and TRBJ1-1; 10 nucleotides agree with TRBD1. The germline gives CDR1 SGHNT, CDR2 YENEEA. The CDR3 is 15 amino acids. V dropped 5 bases and J dropped 5; count of bases not matched to a gene: 8. The CDR3 here is CASSGRQGASTEAFF. In DNA, the CDR3 is TGTGCCAGCAGCGGACGACAGGGGGCGTCGACTGAAGCTTTCTTT.

This chain connects TRBV30 to TRBJ2-7, with 12 bases that match TRBD1. Germline values: CDR1 GTSNPN, CDR2 SVGIG (reference sequence). V was pared by 8 bases and J by 6 bases, with 11 bases of the junction left unmatched. The CDR3 is made up of 14 amino acids. The CDR3 spells CAALSGTGGGEQYF. In nucleotides, the CDR3 is TGTGCCGCACTGTCCGGGACAGGGGGCGGCGAGCAGTACTTC.

CDR3: CAGGLTNQPQHF. CDR3 DNA sequence: TGTGCCGGAGGTTTGACCAATCAGCCCCAGCATTTT. The chain couples TRBV2 to TRBJ1-5, with D unclear. V shed 11 bases and J shed 3 bases, with 11 bases lying between them. The CDR3 extends over 12 amino acids. In germline, CDR1 is SNHLY, CDR2 FYNNEI.

The genes are TRBV4-1 and TRBJ2-2; 9 bases fit TRBD1. Looked up from germline, CDR1 is MGHRA and CDR2 is YSYEKL. Losses at the gene ends were 4 bases for V and 5 bases for J; bases not matched to a gene: 11. CDR3 length: 17 residues. In DNA form, the CDR3 reads TGCGCCAGCAGCCCCCACCAGGGACAGGGTAGAACCGGGGAGCTGTTTTTT. Protein: CASSPHQGQGRTGELFF.

V is TRBV6-1 and J is TRBJ1-1; perhaps TRBD1 as D (5 bases). The CDR3 runs 14 residues. Germline V gene data show CDR1 as MNHNS and CDR2 as SASEGT. V was cut by 9 bases and J by 4 bases, with 18 bases left in between. CDR3: CASSTAEGSTEAFF. The CDR3 bases are TGTGCCAGTTCGACAGCGGAGGGAAGCACTGAAGCTTTCTTT.

The gene calls are TRBV6-5 and TRBJ1-1; D perhaps matches TRBD1 (5 bases). This CDR3 is 15 amino acids long. Deletions cut 0 bases from V and 1 base from J, with 9 bases between. Germline-derived CDR1 and CDR2 are MNHEY and SVGAGI. CDR3 sequence reads: CASSYSEGTNTEAFF. Written as DNA, the CDR3 is TGTGCCAGCAGTTACTCCGAGGGGACGAACACTGAAGCTTTCTTT.

The chain has TRBV14 and TRBJ1-3; D may be TRBD1 (5 bases). Germline V CDR1 and CDR2: SGHDN, FVKESK. The CDR3 is 16 residues long. Trimming took 0 bases from V and 0 from J, leaving 9 bases between them. In DNA, the CDR3 is TGTGCCAGCAGCCAAGATCTGGGGGGCTCTGGAAACACCATATATTTT. It codes for CASSQDLGGSGNTIYF.

CDR3 loop: CSVEVLTTGKNTEAFF. The CDR3 DNA reads TGCAGCGTTGAAGTTCTTACGACAGGCAAGAACACTGAAGCTTTCTTT. The V and J genes are TRBV29-1 and TRBJ1-1; TRBD1 might be the D (6 bases). CDR1 and CDR2 from the germline V gene are SQVTM and ANQGSEA. Trimming cost V 1 base and J 1 base, with 16 bases left between them. The CDR3 is 16 residues long.

V usage is TRBV7-9 and J usage is TRBJ1-1; no firm D call. The germline V gene has CDR1 SEHNR and CDR2 FQNEAQ (reference sequence). CDR3 length equals 11 residues. Trimming pared 3 bases from V and 6 bases from J, leaving 5 bases between. The CDR3 loop reads CASSFGPEAFF. In DNA form, the CDR3 reads TGTGCCAGCAGCTTCGGTCCTGAAGCTTTCTTT.

In this sample, this clone turned up once. This chain's CDR3 is CASSEPPRGGELFF. For the CDR3, the DNA is TGTGCCAGCAGTGAACCGCCCCGGGGCGGGGAGCTGTTTTTT. The chain carries TRBV2 and TRBJ2-2, with D tentatively TRBD2 (5 bases). Deletions cut 2 bases from V and 7 bases from J, with 11 bases between. The CDR3 is made up of 14 amino acids. Germline assignment: CDR1 SNHLY and CDR2 FYNNEI.

This clone was counted a few times. This rearrangement joins TRBV19 to TRBJ2-7; tentative D call: TRBD1 (6 bases). The CDR3 totals 14 residues. Germline values: CDR1 LNHDA, CDR2 SQIVND (reference sequence). The V and J ends lost 5 bases and 1 base respectively, with 12 bases between them. The CDR3 DNA is TGTGCCAGTAGTGGCCAGGGGCCTTCCTACGAGCAGTACTTC. Translation: CASSGQGPSYEQYF.

The chain links TRBV30 to TRBJ2-2, with 13 nucleotides matching TRBD2. Germline V gene sequence: CDR1 GTSNPN, CDR2 SVGIG (reference sequence). After removal of 3 bases from V and 3 bases from J, the junction contained 4 bases not matched to a gene. The CDR3 is 16 residues long. The CDR3 region is CAWRDGLAGDTGELFF. In DNA form, the CDR3 reads TGTGCCTGGAGAGATGGACTAGCGGGGGACACCGGGGAGCTGTTTTTT.

This CDR3 reads CASSFSGPGINQPQHF. DNA of the CDR3: TGTGCCAGCAGTTTTTCCGGGCCAGGAATCAATCAGCCCCAGCATTTT. The V gene is TRBV27, the J gene TRBJ1-5; D uncertain. The CDR3 covers 16 residues. CDR1 and CDR2 from the germline V gene are MNHEY and SMNVEV (reference sequence). Trimming cost V 3 bases and J 3 bases, with 15 bases left between them.

The J gene is TRBJ1-1, the V gene TRBV19; TRBD1 agrees at 8 bases. Germline lookup yields CDR1 LNHDA and CDR2 SQIVND (reference sequence). The V segment lost 5 bases and the J segment 4 bases; nucleotides outside the gene matches: 9. The CDR3 is made up of 15 amino acids. The CDR3 nucleotides are TGTGCCAGTAGTGCAGGGGGCATCTGGAGCACTGAAGCTTTCTTT. It translates to CASSAGGIWSTEAFF.

The V gene is TRBV5-4, the J gene TRBJ2-7, with 9 bases that match TRBD2. This CDR3 has 15 amino acids. Germline V CDR1 and CDR2: SGHNT, YYREEE (reference sequence). The trim removed 2 bases at V and 0 bases at J, leaving 3 bases unmatched. CDR3 region: CASSFRGGVSYEQYF. The CDR3 DNA reads TGTGCCAGCAGCTTCCGCGGGGGGGTCTCCTACGAGCAGTACTTC.

The rearrangement joins TRBV19 to TRBJ1-1; D perhaps matches TRBD1 (5 bases). The V gene lost 5 bases and the J gene lost 2 bases, with 15 bases spanning the gap. Germline V gives CDR1 LNHDA, CDR2 SQIVND (reference sequence). The CDR3 has 15 amino acids. The CDR3 spells CASSPWGQRNTEAFF. The CDR3, as DNA: TGTGCCAGTAGTCCATGGGGCCAGAGAAACACTGAAGCTTTCTTT. Full variable domain (missing parts from reference TRBV19 and TRBJ1-1): DGGITQSPKYLFRKEGQNVTLSCEQNLNHDAMYWYRQDPGQGLRLIYYSQIVNDFQKGDIAEGYSVSREKKESFPLTVTSAQKNPTAFYLCASSPWGQRNTEAFFGQGTRLTVV.

This clone was found once. V gene TRBV4-3 combines with J gene TRBJ1-2; D gene uncertain. With 3 bases removed from V and 5 bases from J, the gap between germline ends came to 13 bases. This CDR3 comprises 14 residues. Germline CDR1 reads LGHNA; CDR2 reads YSLEER. CDR3 bases: TGCGCCAGCAGCCAGGCCGGGGTAGAGTATGGCTACACCTTC. The encoded protein is CASSQAGVEYGYTF.